The T cell receptor (beta chain) described here comes from a study of tumor-infiltrating lymphocytes in primary liver carcinoma (dated by TCRdb to 2016 to 2017). About the study as a whole: Hepatocellular carcinoma (four) or combined HCC and intrahepatic cholangiocarcinoma (one) was present in the five patients, who were three men and two women aged 30 to 69 years. A total of roughly 35 specimens from 5 patients underwent TCRbeta repertoire sequencing, comprising 25 tumor regions, 5 adjacent noncancerous liver tissues and 5 peripheral blood samples. Reproducibility between technical replicate repertoires was high, with correlation coefficients above 0.95 and mean shared-clone rates roughly 0.87. The study combined TCRbeta repertoire sequencing, expression microarrays and whole-exome sequencing across five regions of each liver tumor, with adjacent normal tissue and blood. Tumors of the five patients were stage T1-T3 N0M0 with maximum diameters of roughly 4.2 to 11 cm. The approximately 24 tumor region samples were profiled with Agilent mRNA microarrays so that TCRbeta repertoire diversity could be related to the local molecular phenotype. Each sample produced about 3.5 to 8 million productive TCRbeta reads, and read depth showed no significant difference between tissue types. General study outcomes and caveats: Just about 8-25% of top clones turned up in all five regions of a tumor, which suggests spatial heterogeneity among tumor-infiltrating T cells. Only the TCR beta chain was sequenced, which likely underestimates true repertoire diversity because unpaired alpha chains were not captured. Only a few patients were included in the study, and the authors note that the findings should be validated in a larger study. Bulk unsorted samples precluded comparing CD4+ and CD8+ T cell repertoires. Repertoire overlap was higher between tumor regions (mean roughly 36%) than tumor-adjacent (17%) or tumor-blood (roughly 14%) pairs, consistent with antigen-driven expansion. Compared with blood, tumors had a significantly larger share of the repertoire taken up by the top 250 clones (p = 0.039).

V is shortened by 5 bases, J by 2 bases, and the region joining them spans 7 bases. Looking up the germline V gene (reference sequence) yields CDR1 SGHNT and CDR2 YYREEE. The CDR3 holds 12 amino acids from the cysteine to the phenylalanine. The CDR3 DNA has 36 bases and is translated from base 1. Total RNA and DNA were co-extracted from around 20-30 mg of bulk tissue with the AllPrep DNA/RNA mini kit, without cell sorting. Four or five patients with histopathologically diagnosed primary liver carcinoma underwent surgical resection in China between November 2015 and March 2016. Patients had chronic HBV infection and were treatment-naive at sampling. Each tumor was sampled at five spatially separated regions: the superior, inferior, left-lateral and right-lateral poles and the tumor centre. Histological examination found more than 90% viable tumor cells in every tumor sample. Each fresh piece of tumor and adjacent tissue was cut in two, with one half stored in RNAlater at -80 degrees C and the other half sent for histology.

Using a constant-region primer and ProtoScript II reverse transcriptase, TCRbeta-specific cDNA was reverse-transcribed from roughly 500 ng total RNA. TCRbeta libraries were built with three nested multiplex PCR rounds, a slightly modified ARM-PCR procedure. Each of the first two PCR rounds ran for 10 cycles and used multiplex TRBV1-TRBV30 forward primers together with a Cbeta reverse primer. A final 25-cycle PCR with Deep VentR polymerase added sample barcodes and Illumina adapters. Amplicons of 200-500 bp were gel-purified with a QIAquick gel extraction kit before sequencing. An Illumina HiSeq 2500 was used to sequence the TCRbeta amplicons with 250-bp paired-end reads. Per the source publication's procedure: Quality trimming of reads was performed with Trimmomatic v0.33, and paired reads were merged with FLASH v1.2.11 so that full CDR3 sequences could be recovered. V, D and J germline segments were assigned to the rearranged TCRbeta sequences using MiGEC v1.2.1b. Clonotype statistics and Shannon-Wiener diversity indices were computed with VDJtools v1.0.0. To reduce sampling bias, subsequent analyses other than the diversity analysis used only the 250 most abundant clonotypes in each sample. TCRdb itself trimmed the public reads at Q25 with fastp, ran MiXCR and retained productive beta chains. When rows share a CDR3 protein, they turn into one entry using the most common DNA and genes. The V and J calls were not made by the authors but by TCRdb's processing. This sample lists more than 95,000 distinct CDR3 sequences; around 64% were detected once. The ten biggest clones cover around 8.4% of the sample.

As to this clonotype: What this receptor recognizes is not known. The record has no base qualities; no much larger clone is one base away.

The clonotype was recovered from a woman aged 60-75 years with primary liver carcinoma and hepatitis B virus infection. This chain joins TRBV5-4 to TRBJ1-1, with a weak D call of TRBD1 (5 bases match). The sequencing sample was made of liver tumor tissue from sampling region 3. In the paper's terms, the cell subset or site label means: tumor region T3, left-lateral pole. The DNA is TGTGCCAGCAGTTGGGACAACACTGAAGCTTTCTTT. It translates to CASSWDNTEAFF.